The source of this TCR beta chain is a study of neurological immune-mediated disorders (dated by TCRdb to the late 2010s). At the level of the whole study: Using UMI-based sequencing, the study compared peripheral blood TCR-beta repertoires from patients with HTLV-I-associated myelopathy (HAM/TSP), patients with multiple sclerosis, and healthy controls. The cohort comprised approximately 67 subjects: 14 HAM/TSP patients, approximately 34 multiple sclerosis patients and around 20 healthy controls. The 90 to 110 TCR-beta libraries covered PBMC samples along with longitudinal samples, technical triplicates, and paired sorted CD4+ and CD8+ T-cell subsets.

The CDR3 starts with the cysteine, ends with the phenylalanine, and has 19 residues. The read is trimmed to its CDR3 DNA, 57 bases read in frame from base 1. According to the germline V gene, CDR1 reads SGHRS and CDR2 reads YFSETQ. cDNA was synthesized by template-switch 5'RACE using a primer carrying a 10-nucleotide random unique molecular identifier by which each TCR transcript was tagged. Over 190 million TCR-beta sequences, covering 15-18 subjects, were produced in each sequencing run. The RNeasy kit was used to extract total RNA. TCR-beta VDJ regions were amplified with primers for the TCR constant region and the 5'RACE anchor, using the KAPA Real-time Library Amplification kit. Sample indexes and Illumina adaptors were added in a first PCR, and a second PCR then increased library yield. After purification with Ampure beads, the TCR product of roughly 650 bp was size-selected on a 2% E-gel SizeSelection system. Before pooling, libraries had their quality checked on a Bioanalyzer, their concentration measured with Qubit, and their quantity determined with the Kapa Library Quantification kit. An Illumina HiSeq 2500 was used to sequence the libraries paired-end at 2 x 150 bp. To increase sequence diversity, about 25-31% phiX was spiked into each library pool. The authors' pipeline ran thus. Quality-filtered reads were processed with the UMI-based MiGEC pipeline, which removed over 85% of raw TCR sequences during error correction. IMGT germline references were used for aligning VDJ genes, and each clonotype was defined as a unique CDR3 amino acid sequence together with its V-J genes. VDJtools evaluated clonal expansion, Shannon diversity and CDR3 relatedness (CalcPairwiseDistances, ClusterSamples); CLCbio workbench built phylogenetic trees. Using coefficient-of-variation modelling across technical triplicates, the study counted a clone as expanded if it had at least 8 unique UMIs. TCRdb itself trimmed the public reads at Q25 with fastp, ran MiXCR and retained productive beta chains. Entries that share a CDR3 protein sequence are merged under the most common genes and DNA. These V and J calls rely on TCRdb rather than the paper's analysis. The sample table contains tens of thousands of distinct CDR3 sequences; only one count was recorded for 10% of them. Of the sample, roughly 1.8% falls within the top ten clones.

The healthy controls were volunteers from a blood bank in Maryland, USA. For unsorted PBMC libraries, 2 million PBMCs were used after storage in RNAlater at -80 degrees C until RNA extraction. Peripheral blood was subjected to Ficoll-Hypaque density gradient centrifugation to isolate PBMCs, which were then cryopreserved in liquid nitrogen. About this clonotype: Its antigen remains undetermined. Relative to the germline gene, one junction end is altered; a read error may explain this.

Here is what the overall study found, with its caveats: TCR clonal expansion was highest in HAM/TSP patients and lowest in MS patients, with MS patients falling below even healthy controls. No identical CDR3 amino acid sequences were shared among expanded clones across subjects, suggesting private TCR-beta repertoires in all groups.

The origin of this receptor is a man aged 40-49 years in good health. Recombination linked TRBV5-1 to TRBJ2-7; TRBD1 aligns with 9 central bases. Sequenced sample: PBMCs. The bases read TGCGCTAGCAGCTTGGGGCCTGGGCGACCGGGACAGGGATACTACGAGCGGTACTTC. Protein translation: CASSLGPGRPGQGYYERYF.